The 20 T cell receptor beta chains presented below share a single source sample, sequenced in a study of cytomegalovirus exposure and HLA in healthy donors. PCR involved 60 Vbeta and 13 Jbeta primers. Profiled with immunoSEQ multiplex PCR; TCRdb holds only in-frame clones, not every one. This sample has about 160,000 clones; roughly four fifths occur once, and the top ten carry about 2.7%. Sequencing was performed on PBMCs. These TCRs come from a woman in her 50s in good health and CMV-seropositive.

The V gene is TRBV5-1, the J gene TRBJ2-6; 10 bases map to TRBD2. J lost 0 bases, V lost 0 bases, and 3 bases had no gene match. The CDR3 runs 18 residues. Germline V CDR1 and CDR2: SGHRS, YFSETQ. The CDR3 DNA follows: TGCGCCAGCAGCTTGGGGTCTAGCGGGGGCTCTGGGGCCAACGTCCTGACTTTC. Protein product: CASSLGSSGGSGANVLTF.

The chain uses TRBV2 and TRBJ1-5; possible D gene TRBD1, 6 bases. Trimming removed 6 bases from V and 5 bases from J, with 14 bases in between. CDR1 and CDR2 from the germline V gene are SNHLY and FYNNEI. The CDR3 is made up of 14 amino acids. Here the CDR3 reads CASSEQGADQPQHF. The CDR3 DNA sequence: TGTGCCAGCAGCGAACAGGGTGCAGATCAGCCCCAGCATTTT.

V and J are TRBV10-3 and TRBJ2-2; 8 bases are a match to TRBD2. Germline V lookup: CDR1 ENHRY, CDR2 SYGVKD. With 6 bases clipped from V and 1 base from J, the junction kept 4 bases outside the gene matches. The CDR3 covers 15 residues. The DNA of the CDR3 is TGTGCCATCAGACCAGCGGGAGTGAACACCGGGGAGCTGTTTTTT. Encoded protein: CAIRPAGVNTGELFF.

This sequence joins TRBV29-1 and TRBJ1-1; no firm D call. The CDR3 loop spans 11 amino acids. Germline CDR1 reads SQVTM; CDR2 reads ANQGSEA. With 5 bases removed from V and 7 bases from J, the gap between germline ends came to 11 bases. DNA for the CDR3: TGCAGCGTTCCTCGGGGTGTTGAAGCTTTCTTT. Its translation is CSVPRGVEAFF.

The CDR3 sequence: CASTRGQAAYEQYF. Here the CDR3 DNA reads TGTGCCAGCACCAGGGGACAGGCGGCCTACGAGCAGTACTTC. The chain joins TRBV5-8 to TRBJ2-7; 8 bases are shared with TRBD1. Germline V CDR1 and CDR2: SGHTS, YDEGEE. This CDR3 has 14 amino acids. The V and J ends lost 6 bases and 2 bases, in that order; junction bases with no gene match: 7. Full variable domain (outside the CDR3, taken from reference TRBV5-8 and TRBJ2-7): EAGVTQSPTHLIKTRGQQATLRCSPISGHTSVYWYQQALGLGLQFLLWYDEGEERNRGNFPPRFSGRQFPNYSSELNVNALELEDSALYLCASTRGQAAYEQYFGPGTRLTVT.

The rearrangement joins TRBV14 to TRBJ2-7; tentatively, D is TRBD2 (5 bases). The CDR3 totals 11 residues. Trimming removed 3 bases from V and 6 bases from J, with 6 bases in between. Germline values: CDR1 SGHDN, CDR2 FVKESK. The CDR3 region has the DNA TGTGCCAGCAGCCAGGACTTCGAGCAGTACTTC. Translated: CASSQDFEQYF.

The chain uses TRBV4-1 and TRBJ1-4; 9 bases map to TRBD1. CDR3 length equals 15 residues. Germline trimming cut 2 bases from V and 8 bases from J; bases unmatched to any gene: 6. Germline CDR1 and CDR2: MGHRA and YSYEKL. DNA of the CDR3: TGCGCCAGCAGCCAATTGGGGACAGGGCGGGAAAAACTGTTTTTT. Encoded protein: CASSQLGTGREKLFF.

This chain joins TRBV9 and TRBJ1-1; tentative D call: TRBD1 (5 bases). The CDR3 spans 14 residues. Trimming left V 0 bases short and J 3 bases short, with 9 bases between. CDR1 is SGDLS and CDR2 is YYNGEE in the germline V gene. The CDR3 nucleotides are TGTGCCAGCAGCGTAGAACCGGGGGACACTGAAGCTTTCTTT. Encoded protein: CASSVEPGDTEAFF.

This rearrangement joins TRBV6-1 to TRBJ1-1; 7 bases match TRBD1. Germline trimming cut 4 bases from V and 1 base from J; bases unmatched to any gene: 9. The CDR3 is 16 residues long. In germline, CDR1 is MNHNS, CDR2 SASEGT. CDR3 region: CASSVTGAFKNTEAFF. For the CDR3, the DNA is TGTGCCAGCAGTGTAACAGGGGCATTTAAGAACACTGAAGCTTTCTTT.

This clone has only one observation. The chain joins TRBV19 to TRBJ2-1; TRBD1 matches 10 bases. The V segment lost 3 bases and the J segment 4 bases; nucleotides outside the gene matches: 3. This CDR3 region has 15 residues. Germline CDR1 reads LNHDA; CDR2 reads SQIVND (reference sequence). DNA for the CDR3: TGTGCCAGTAGTATTTGGGGACAGGGGTACAATGAGCAGTTCTTC. Amino acid sequence: CASSIWGQGYNEQFF.

The chain combines TRBV4-1 with TRBJ1-1, with TRBD1 identical over 7 bases. J gave up 0 bases and V 4 bases, and 5 bases lay outside the gene matches. The germline CDR1 and CDR2 sequences are MGHRA and YSYEKL. The CDR3 sequence is 15 residues long. The CDR3 nucleotides are TGCGCCAGCAGCCGGGGACAGCAGTTGAACACTGAAGCTTTCTTT. It yields the protein CASSRGQQLNTEAFF.

The chain links TRBV4-2 to TRBJ1-2; perhaps TRBD1 as D (6 bases). The CDR3 spans 16 residues. Per the germline V gene, CDR1 is LGHNA and CDR2 is YNFKEQ. V dropped 3 bases and J dropped 2 bases, with 16 bases sitting between them. The CDR3 spells CASSHSRDRSNYGYTF. In nucleotides, the CDR3 is TGTGCCAGCAGCCATTCACGTGACAGGTCAAACTATGGCTACACCTTC.

V gene TRBV7-3 combines with J gene TRBJ2-7; 10 bases are shared with TRBD1. Germline assignment: CDR1 SGHTA and CDR2 FQGTGA. The length of the CDR3 is 14 residues. V gave up 5 bases and J gave up 9 bases; unmatched junction bases: 10. CDR3 nucleotide sequence: TGTGCCAGCAGCCCAGGAGGACAGGGGGTTCGGCAGTACTTC. It yields the protein CASSPGGQGVRQYF. The complete variable domain, with remaining parts taken from reference TRBV7-3 and TRBJ2-7, reads GAGVSQTPSNKVTEKGKYVELRCDPISGHTALYWYRQSLGQGPEFLIYFQGTGAADDSGLPNDRFFAVRPEGSVSTLKIQRTERGDSAVYLCASSPGGQGVRQYFGPGTRLTVT.

The chain couples TRBV6-1 to TRBJ2-5; D may be TRBD1 (6 bases). The CDR3 spans 16 residues. Between the trimmed V and J ends, which lost 2 bases and 1 base, there was a span of 14 bases. The germline gives CDR1 MNHNS, CDR2 SASEGT. CDR3 sequence: CASSEWAGALQETQYF. DNA for the CDR3: TGTGCCAGCAGTGAATGGGCAGGGGCCCTCCAAGAGACCCAGTACTTC.

This rearrangement joins TRBV7-2 to TRBJ2-5, with 12 bases identical to TRBD2. The CDR3 is 16 amino acids. V gave up 5 bases and J gave up 5 bases; unmatched junction bases: 9. Germline V gene data show CDR1 as SGHTA and CDR2 as FQGNSA. Here the CDR3 DNA reads TGTGCCAGCAGCCCGCGACTAGCGGGGGTCGGGGAGACCCAGTACTTC. Residues: CASSPRLAGVGETQYF.

CDR3: CASSSRGTGVPDTQYF. The CDR3 DNA reads as TGTGCCAGCAGTAGTAGGGGGACAGGGGTCCCTGATACGCAGTATTTT. This chain links TRBV2 with TRBJ2-3, with 10 bases fitting TRBD1. The V and J ends lost 5 bases and 6 bases, in that order; junction bases with no gene match: 11. The germline gives CDR1 SNHLY, CDR2 FYNNEI. This CDR3 contains 16 residues.

This rearrangement joins TRBV6-5 to TRBJ2-1, with D tentatively TRBD2 (5 bases). The V and J ends lost 2 bases and 0 bases respectively, with 8 bases between them. The germline CDR1 and CDR2 sequences are MNHEY and SVGAGI. The length of the CDR3 is 15 residues. CDR3 amino acids: CASSYGGPSYNEQFF. The CDR3 DNA reads as TGTGCCAGCAGTTACGGCGGGCCCTCCTACAATGAGCAGTTCTTC.

The rearrangement links TRBV18 to TRBJ2-7, with 7 bases matching TRBD1. Trimming removed 3 bases from V and 1 base from J; junction bases left unmatched: 3. Germline V gene data show CDR1 as KGHSH and CDR2 as LQKENI. The CDR3 spans 14 residues. As DNA, the CDR3 is TGTGCCAGCTCACCGTACAGGGGATCCTACGAGCAGTACTTC. It encodes CASSPYRGSYEQYF.

This chain links TRBV7-2 with TRBJ1-1; D not certain. The CDR3 runs 14 residues. V was clipped by 4 bases and J by 6 bases, with 15 bases between them. Germline-derived CDR1 and CDR2 are SGHTA and FQGNSA. The CDR3 bases are TGTGCCAGCAGCTATCAGATGAGCGGCGCTGAAGCTTTCTTT. It yields the protein CASSYQMSGAEAFF.

The CDR3 DNA sequence: TGCGCCAGCAGCTTGGGGACTAGAAAAGGAGGCTACGAGCAGTACTTC. It specifies CASSLGTRKGGYEQYF. V usage is TRBV5-1 and J usage is TRBJ2-7; 7 bases align to TRBD2. Germline V lookup: CDR1 SGHRS, CDR2 YFSETQ. This CDR3 has 16 amino acids. V was clipped by 0 bases and J by 3 bases; unmatched bases: 9.